The 4 T cell receptor beta chains below come from one sample, sequenced in a study of hypomethylating agent response in myelodysplastic syndrome. Clones were read by immunoSEQ multiplex PCR, and TCRdb kept only the in-frame ones, dropping some. The top ten clones hold around 15% of a sample with almost 7,500 clones, about 87% of them seen once. The sequenced sample was bone marrow, obtained before or after starting hypomethylating agent treatment for myelodysplastic syndrome (not recorded which). These receptors were taken from a human donor with myelodysplastic syndrome.

The V gene is TRBV2, the J gene TRBJ2-1; 7 nucleotides line up with TRBD1. The CDR3 covers 13 residues. Trimming cost V 5 bases and J 7 bases; bases outside gene matches: 5. CDR1 is SNHLY, CDR2 FYNNEI, per germline. The CDR3: CASSSLQGNEQFF. CDR3 sequence (DNA): TGTGCCAGCAGTTCGCTACAGGGGAATGAGCAGTTCTTC.

The chain joins TRBV30 to TRBJ2-7; no clear D gene. The length of the CDR3 is 13 residues. Germline-derived CDR1 and CDR2 are GTSNPN and SVGIG (reference sequence). Trimming removed 2 bases at V and 4 bases at J, with 12 bases between. The CDR3 coding sequence is TGTGCCTGGAGTCTACGATGGGGTTACGAGCAGTACTTC. It specifies CAWSLRWGYEQYF.

The rearrangement links TRBV7-8 to TRBJ2-5, with D unresolved. V lost 5 bases, J lost 1 base, and 14 bases lay in between. Looked up from germline, CDR1 is SGHVS and CDR2 is FQNEAQ. The CDR3 has 15 amino acids. Written as DNA, the CDR3 is TGTGCCAGCAGCGCCCAGCCTCAGGCCCAAGAGACCCAGTACTTC. Translating it yields CASSAQPQAQETQYF.

The chain carries TRBV25-1 and TRBJ1-1; no reliable D call. This CDR3 region has 15 residues. V was clipped by 0 bases and J by 1 base, with 9 bases between them. From germline, CDR1 is MGHDK and CDR2 SYGVNS. CDR3 nucleotides: TGTGCCAGCAGTGAATATTCCGGGTCGAACACTGAAGCTTTCTTT. Encoded protein: CASSEYSGSNTEAFF.